This passage covers 9 T cell receptor beta chains from one sample sequenced in a study of blood T cell repertoires in COVID-19. The assay was immunoSEQ multiplex PCR, and TCRdb's table has in-frame clones only and misses some. This sample carries some 250,000 clones, approximately 78% of them seen once, and the ten largest clones take around 3.5%. The specimen was peripheral blood. All receptors derive from a woman aged 18 to 35 with acute or convalescent COVID-19.

This clone has more than one count but fewer than ten. This sequence joins TRBV30 and TRBJ1-3, with a tentative D call TRBD1 (6 bases). Germline CDR1 is GTSNPN and CDR2 is SVGIG (reference sequence). With 3 bases removed from V and 3 bases from J, the gap between germline ends came to 15 bases. The CDR3 runs to 15 residues. The CDR3 sequence: CAWRNLGANGNTIYF. The DNA for the CDR3 is TGTGCCTGGAGAAACTTGGGGGCGAATGGAAACACCATATATTTT.

This clone appeared a few times. The chain is built from TRBV5-5 and TRBJ1-5, with 7 bases matching TRBD1. Per the germline V gene, CDR1 is SGHKS and CDR2 is YYEKEE (reference sequence). V trimming: 1 base; J trimming: 9 bases; junction bases outside the gene matches: 4. CDR3 size: 13 residues. The DNA for the CDR3 is TGTGCCAGCAGCTTGACAGGGGATGGGCCCCAGCATTTT. Translated, it gives CASSLTGDGPQHF.

The V call is TRBV4-3, the J call TRBJ1-5, with a weak D call TRBD1 (6 bases). CDR1 and CDR2 (germline): LGHNA, YSLEER. The CDR3 length is 13 residues. Trimming took off 10 bases at V and 7 bases at J, with 17 bases between the two ends. CDR3 sequence: CATRAAGEQPQHF. The CDR3 DNA reads TGCGCCACGAGGGCGGCAGGGGAACAGCCCCAGCATTTT.

On this clone: Other nucleotide sequences in the sample specify the same CDR3. The chain uses TRBV5-1 and TRBJ2-3; the D gene is possibly TRBD2 (5 bases). The CDR3 totals 14 residues. The germline gives CDR1 SGHRS, CDR2 YFSETQ. V was clipped by 0 bases and J by 1 base, with 6 bases between them. DNA for the CDR3: TGCGCCAGCAGCTTGGGGGGAGGCACAGATACGCAGTATTTT. This gives the protein CASSLGGGTDTQYF.

DNA of the CDR3: TGTGCCAGCAGTTACCTTTCCCTGAACACTGAAGCTTTCTTT. Encoded protein: CASSYLSLNTEAFF. The rearrangement uses TRBV6-2 or TRBV6-3 and TRBJ1-1; D call uncertain. V lost 2 bases to trimming and J lost 0 bases, with 7 bases between them. Germline-derived CDR1 and CDR2 are MNHEY and SVGEGT. This CDR3 has 14 amino acids.

V usage is TRBV5-1 and J usage is TRBJ1-4; perhaps TRBD1 as D (5 bases). Trimming removed 4 bases at V and 2 bases at J, with 9 bases between. The CDR3 runs 14 residues. The germline V gene encodes CDR1 SGHRS and CDR2 YFSETQ. The CDR3: CASSPDSTNEKLFF. The CDR3 nucleotides are TGCGCCAGCAGCCCTGACAGCACTAATGAAAAACTGTTTTTT.

This rearrangement joins TRBV25-1 to TRBJ1-1; the match to TRBD1 covers 7 bases. The CDR3 extends over 13 amino acids. Germline loops: CDR1 MGHDK, CDR2 SYGVNS. V shed 4 bases, J shed 4 bases, and the junction held 3 bases outside the gene matches. CDR3 residues: CASSGQGPTEAFF. The CDR3 region has the DNA TGTGCCAGCAGTGGACAGGGACCCACTGAAGCTTTCTTT. The full variable domain, completed using reference TRBV25-1 and TRBJ1-1, is EADIYQTPRYLVIGTGKKITLECSQTMGHDKMYWYQQDPGMELHLIHYSYGVNSTEKGDLSSESTVSRIRTEHFPLTLESARPSHTSQYLCASSGQGPTEAFFGQGTRLTVV.

This CDR3 reads CASRRDSRTQYF. As DNA, the CDR3 is TGTGCCAGCAGACGGGACTCCCGGACCCAGTACTTC. This rearrangement joins TRBV12-3 or TRBV12-4 to TRBJ2-5, with D possibly being TRBD2 (6 bases). Trimming removed 6 bases at V and 7 bases at J, with 12 bases between. The CDR3 length is 12 residues.

This clone was seen a few times. The chain links TRBV19 to TRBJ1-5; 7 bases agree with TRBD1. Trimming removed 5 bases from V and 4 bases from J; junction bases left unmatched: 5. The V gene's germline CDR1 is LNHDA and CDR2 SQIVND (reference sequence). This CDR3 has 14 amino acids. The CDR3 sequence: CASSLQGWNQPQHF. The CDR3 DNA sequence: TGTGCCAGTAGTCTACAGGGGTGGAATCAGCCCCAGCATTTT.